This T cell receptor beta chain came from a study of cytomegalovirus exposure and HLA in healthy donors (TCRdb year 2017). Regarding the research as a whole: In an earlier analysis of under 750 of the donors, 276 Gb of sequence data and about 110 million unique TCR beta sequences from about 179 million T cells were reported. An early release that covered some 630 HLA-typed donors contained 300 to 350 gigabases of sequencing data and 65 million to 100 million unique TCR sequences. Of the approximately 400 genotyped donors, around 81% fell in the genetic ancestry cluster associated with self-reported Caucasian donors. The study aimed to test whether cataloging public T cell receptors could reveal signatures of past pathogen exposure. The T cell repertoires of 700 or so subjects were profiled by immunosequencing and related to cytomegalovirus serostatus. Along with the roughly 700-subject first cohort, a separate validation cohort of approximately 110 different subjects was used. To predict cytomegalovirus infection status, the study combined high-throughput TCR immunosequencing, statistical association of individual TCRs with disease status, and machine learning. In a later analysis, previously published TCR beta repertoires from 666 donors were re-analyzed and high-resolution HLA genotyping was added so that TCR occurrence patterns could be studied. The later analysis used no new phenotypic data to find candidate immune exposures, relying instead on TCR beta sequences and their occurrence across donors. To decide whether each TCR beta V gene segment behaved as functional or pseudogenic, an earlier analysis of some 600 of the donors relied on high-throughput TCR beta sequencing. Donor age, sex, ethnicity and CMV serostatus were compiled together with the repertoire data. In a later genetic analysis, genome-wide SNP genotypes for about 55% of the roughly 700 donors were used, and that subset was treated as a discovery cohort. All discovery cohort repertoires had been generated using a single sequencing platform. Both class I and class II loci were covered by HLA typing, at four-digit resolution. Typing coverage varied by locus: roughly 629-640 donors for A, B, C, DRB1 and DQB1; about 520 for DQA1; approximately 570 for DPA1; approximately 450 for DPB1. Because of strong linkage in the cohort, five DR-DQ haplotypes were treated as single units for association and clustering. Among around 400 genotyped donors of the cohort, an average of approximately 240,000 unique TCR beta nucleotide sequences were sequenced per donor, 15% to 20% of them non-productive.

The cohort consisted of hundreds of healthy bone marrow donors. All cohort members were sampled while nominally healthy, although unrecorded immune exposures were likely present. The donor tested CMV seronegative, placing the donor among the 350 or so seronegative members of the cohort. Each donor provided a peripheral blood sample, and peripheral blood mononuclear cells were used for TCR beta sequencing. Genomic DNA was extracted from the blood cell samples with the Qiagen DNeasy Blood Extraction Kit. The full study reports these points: An earlier analysis of approximately 540 of the donors showed that most TCR beta V segments appeared in productive rearrangements either about 87% or about 30% of the time, which broadly matched IMGT annotations. The cohort was sequenced for TCR beta chains only, and without alpha or paired-chain data the features that could be detected were limited. While some public TCRs were present in many individuals, most TCR sequences turned up only very rarely across donors. In a later genetic analysis, fewer N-insertions in productive TCRs were reported among donors in an Asian-associated ancestry cluster than the 666-donor mean. Strong co-occurrence of HLA alleles, especially DR and DQ, made assigning TCR associations to individual alleles difficult. A few of the identified cytomegalovirus-associated TCR beta chains were confirmed in vitro to be specific for cytomegalovirus antigens. A total of 164 TCR beta chains were listed by the study as associated with cytomegalovirus. Because counts were too low, roughly 18 rarely observed V segments, including chromosome 9 orphons, were left out of the earlier analysis of 500 to 750 of the donors. Sequencing depth was assumed to be roughly uniform across donors in the presence/absence analyses, though that assumption may not hold. The sequencing pipeline was judged likely to have produced a cluster of highly shared sequence variants as a technical artifact. A later genetic analysis associated a missense DCLRE1C variant with V-gene and J-gene trimming of TCR beta chains, and an independent cohort replicated the association. A further reported finding was that TCR beta sequences accurately predicted the HLA-A and HLA-B alleles for most subjects in the first cohort. Cytomegalovirus status was reported to be diagnosed by the classifier with high specificity and sensitivity in both the original and validation cohorts. A later analysis found that most CMV-associated TCR beta chains appeared HLA-restricted, with HLA associations seemingly driven largely by CMV exposure. A later analysis found that TCR association rates varied across HLA loci, with DRB1 alleles showing the most associated TCRs and HLA-C alleles the fewest. A later analysis found that HLA-associated TCR beta chains were more clonally expanded and had lower generation probabilities than equally common non-associated chains. At a false discovery rate of 0.05, a later analysis linked some 17,000 TCR beta sequences to specific HLA alleles. HLA typing was unavailable for some donors at each locus, so association tests used only the typed subset. For the cohort, immune exposure information was limited to CMV serostatus. In a later analysis, several top co-occurrence clusters were reported to appear linked to parvovirus B19, influenza, CMV and Epstein-Barr virus. The authors suggested that the approach could potentially be extended to other disease states and immunological phenotypes. Correlated functional status among segregating V segments might reflect linkage disequilibrium, but an unknown experimental factor could not be ruled out. Some IMGT-functional V segments, including TRBV6-2 and TRBV6-3, could not be told apart with the 87-base-pair reads, so those segments were excluded.

In regard to this clone: Its binding antigen is unknown. No much larger clonotype is one base removed from it; base qualities were not supplied.

CDR1 and CDR2 are drawn from the germline V gene: MNHEY, SVGAGI. V lost 8 bases and J lost 2 bases, and the count of bases not matched to a germline gene is 4. Reading from cysteine to phenylalanine, the CDR3 counts 13 amino acids. The sequence is cut down to CDR3 DNA, 39 bases in frame from base 1. Library creation used the immunoSEQ multiplex PCR assay. A mixture of 60 forward primers for TCR Vbeta segments and 13 reverse primers for TCR Jbeta segments was used in the multiplex PCR. A multiplex PCR assay on genomic DNA amplified the CDR3 region of rearranged TCR beta genes. On the Illumina HiSeq System, the amplified TCR beta libraries were sequenced as 87-base-pair reads. Turning to the authors' computational methods: A later analysis counted some 80 million unique TCR beta chains across the 640 or so repertoires, and roughly 9.9 million of these chains were shared by at least two donors. Raw reads were error-corrected and collapsed into unique sequences by a nearest-neighbor algorithm in which closely related sequences were merged to remove PCR and sequencing errors. CDR3 sequences were aligned to IMGT reference sequences to assign V, D and J gene segments. For a sequence to be retained, a match of at least six nucleotides was required to both a V gene segment and a J gene segment. A rearrangement was called productive if the CDR3 had no stop codons and remained in frame with V and J, and every other rearrangement was called non-productive. Following IMGT convention, CDR3 was defined as the stretch from the second conserved V-encoded cysteine up to the conserved J-encoded phenylalanine. Sequences without an unambiguous match to a single V gene segment were excluded from the earlier analysis of approximately 560 of the donors. An earlier analysis of 587 of the donors classified V segments as functional when productive rearrangements were above 56.7% and as segregating when the standard deviation between donors was above 5%. A statistical classification framework was developed to diagnose cytomegalovirus status using the catalog of TCR beta chain sequences. In a later analysis, TCR nucleotide sequences were compared against IMGT/GENE-DB human TR gene sequences so that V and J genes could be assigned. Using the TCRdist pipeline, a later analysis assigned CDR3 sequences along with most-parsimonious VDJ recombination scenarios. In a later analysis, each TCR beta chain was defined by its CDR3 amino acid sequence together with its V-gene family, and reads lacking a unique V-gene family were excluded. As a way to deal with suspected cross-contamination and a sequencing artifact, a later analysis dropped nearly 600 nucleotide sequences that were highly shared and had low generation probability. For each public chain, a later analysis derived a clonal expansion index from normalized ranks of inferred template counts within each repertoire. Generation probabilities in a later analysis came from a VDJ recombination model fitted to out-of-frame rearrangements, and those results were checked against IGoR. In a later analysis, TCR-TCR, TCR-HLA and TCR-CMV co-occurrence was scored with hypergeometric tests, and a repertoire-size bias correction was applied to TCR pairs. False discovery rates were estimated in a later analysis by permuting HLA or CMV assignments 20 times. In a later analysis, co-occurring TCRs were grouped using DBSCAN, with TCRdist sequence similarity added in when clustering inside HLA-allele-positive subsets. For co-occurrence clustering, repertoires with fewer than 30,000 or more than 120,000 public chains were excluded, along with roughly 5 repertoires with anomalous nucleotide sharing. Entries here come from immuneACCESS through TCRdb and include only in-frame sequences with V and J called. Some clones fail to appear in such tables; in the studies checked, an unresolved V gene covers under half of the shortfall, and the cause of the remainder is unknown. D and trimming were read from the DNA, whereas the V and J calls and clone size are those reported in that table. This sample comprises approximately 110,000 clones, approximately 80% of them detected only once. Of the sample, about 0.25% falls within the top ten clones.

Sequencing was done on a sample of PBMCs. The V and J segments used are TRBV6-5 and TRBJ2-7; 9 bases in between match TRBD2. This TCR came from a man between 50 and 59 years old in good health and CMV-seronegative. CDR3 sequence: CASPTSGPYEQYF. The nucleotides read TGTGCCAGCCCGACTAGCGGACCCTACGAGCAGTACTTC.